The clone carrying this TCR beta chain came up many times. No antigen is known for it. The length of the CDR3 is 14 residues. Germline trimming cut 4 bases from V and 0 bases from J; bases unmatched to any gene: 0. The sample originates from a study of CD8 T cells in ankylosing spondylitis. Study-wide results and limits: Reported data indicate significant enrichment of disease-linked clones within matched ankylosing spondylitis synovial fluid.

TCRdb called the 5' RACE reads again in MiXCR, with one record for every CDR3 protein. The sample holds 200,000 to 300,000 distinct CDR3 sequences, around 10% seen once. The chain carries TRBV12-3 or TRBV12-4 and TRBJ2-7, with 10 bases fitting TRBD2. Sequenced sample: blood, either unsorted or a sorted T cell fraction (not recorded which). This receptor was taken from a male donor with ankylosing spondylitis or in good health (not recorded which). CDR3 protein: CASSSSGSSYEQYF. CDR3 bases: TGTGCCAGCAGTTCTAGCGGGAGCTCCTACGAGCAGTACTTC.